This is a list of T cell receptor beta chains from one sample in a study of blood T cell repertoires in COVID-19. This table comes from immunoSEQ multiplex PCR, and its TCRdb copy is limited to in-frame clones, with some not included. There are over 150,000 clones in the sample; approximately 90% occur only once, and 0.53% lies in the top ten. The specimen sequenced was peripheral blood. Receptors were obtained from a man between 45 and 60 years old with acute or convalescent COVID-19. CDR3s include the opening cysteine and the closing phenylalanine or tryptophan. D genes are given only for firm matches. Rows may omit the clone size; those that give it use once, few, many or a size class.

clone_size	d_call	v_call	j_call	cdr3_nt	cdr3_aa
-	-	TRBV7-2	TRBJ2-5	TGTGCCAGCAGCTTAGGAGGGCTGGGATTGGAGACCCAGTACTTC	CASSLGGLGLETQYF
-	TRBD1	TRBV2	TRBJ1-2	TGTGCCAGCAGTGAAGCGCTTTACAGGGGACCAGCAAACTATGGCTACACCTTC	CASSEALYRGPANYGYTF
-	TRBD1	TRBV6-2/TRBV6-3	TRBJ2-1	TGTGCCAGCAGTTACTCCGGTAGGACAGGGATGGATGAGCAGTTCTTC	CASSYSGRTGMDEQFF
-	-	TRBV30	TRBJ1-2	TGTGCCTGGAGTGTACGGCGAGGGAGGAGCGGTGGCTACACCTTC	CAWSVRRGRSGGYTF
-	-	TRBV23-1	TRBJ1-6	TGCGCCAGCAGTCAAGGGAGAGATAATTCACCCCTCCACTTT	CASSQGRDNSPLHF
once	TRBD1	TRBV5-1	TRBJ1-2	TGCGCCAGCAGCTTGTCAGGGGGCAGGGGAGAAGGCTACACCTTC	CASSLSGGRGEGYTF
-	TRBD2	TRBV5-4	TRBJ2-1	TGTGCCAGCAGCGATAGCGGGACTTACAATGAGCAGTTCTTC	CASSDSGTYNEQFF
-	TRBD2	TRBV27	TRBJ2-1	TGTGCCAGCAAAAGACTAGCACTCAATGAGCAGTTCTTC	CASKRLALNEQFF
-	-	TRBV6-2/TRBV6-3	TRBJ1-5	TGTGCCAGCAGTTACTATTTGGCACGCAATCAGCCCCAGCATTTT	CASSYYLARNQPQHF
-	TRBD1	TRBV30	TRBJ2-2	TGTGCCTGGAGCGGACAGGGGATCACCGGGGAGCTGTTTTTT	CAWSGQGITGELFF
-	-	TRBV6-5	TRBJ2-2	TGTGCCAGCAGTTACATCAGTAACACCGGGGAGCTGTTTTTT	CASSYISNTGELFF
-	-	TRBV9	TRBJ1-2	TGTGCCAGCAGCCCGTTCGGGACTAACTATGGCTACACCTTC	CASSPFGTNYGYTF
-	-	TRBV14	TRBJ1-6	TGTGCCAGCAGCCAAGATCTCCTCTCCTATAATTCACCCCTCCACTTT	CASSQDLLSYNSPLHF
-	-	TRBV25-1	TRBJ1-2	TGTGCCAGCAGTGAAGTAGGGGGTAGTGGCTATGGCTACACCTTC	CASSEVGGSGYGYTF
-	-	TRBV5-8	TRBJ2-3	TGTGCCAGCAGCTTGACCCGGACAGCTCAGTATTTT	CASSLTRTAQYF
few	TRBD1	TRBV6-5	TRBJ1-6	TGTGCCAGCAGTTACTCGACAGGGCTGAGAAATTCACCCCTCCACTTT	CASSYSTGLRNSPLHF
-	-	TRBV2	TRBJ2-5	TGTGCCAGCAGCGGTACAGCATCCGTGGAGACCCAGTACTTC	CASSGTASVETQYF
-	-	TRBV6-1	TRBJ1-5	TGTGCCAGCAGTGAAATGGCAGGGGCGACCCAGCATTTT	CASSEMAGATQHF
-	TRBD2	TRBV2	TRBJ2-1	TGTGCCAGCGGTGGGACTAGCGCAAACAATGAGCAGTTCTTC	CASGGTSANNEQFF
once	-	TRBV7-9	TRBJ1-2	TGTGCCAGCAGCCGGGACCGGGGGAACTATGGCTACACCTTC	CASSRDRGNYGYTF
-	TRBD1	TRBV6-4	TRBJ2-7	TGTGCCAGGGGGTCGACAGGGGCCTACGAGCAGTACTTC	CARGSTGAYEQYF
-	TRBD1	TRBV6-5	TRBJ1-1	TGTGCCAGCAGCCCCACAGGGGGCCGGGCTGAAGCTTTCTTT	CASSPTGGRAEAFF
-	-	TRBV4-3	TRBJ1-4	TGCGCCAGCAGCCAAGGAAACAGGGATTTTGAAAAACTGTTTTTT	CASSQGNRDFEKLFF
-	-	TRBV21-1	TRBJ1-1	TGTGCCAGCAGCGTAAGAAAGGGACTAAACACTGAAGCTTTCTTT	CASSVRKGLNTEAFF
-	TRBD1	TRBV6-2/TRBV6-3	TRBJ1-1	TGTGCCAGCAGTTCCCTCGGGACAGCAAACACTGAAGCTTTCTTT	CASSSLGTANTEAFF
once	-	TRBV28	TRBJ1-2	TGTGCCAGCAGTCCTTTTCGGACGGGAAACTATGGCTACACCTTC	CASSPFRTGNYGYTF
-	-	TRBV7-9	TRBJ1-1	TGTGCCAGCAGCTTATCAACAGGAAGGGCCACTGAAGCTTTCTTT	CASSLSTGRATEAFF
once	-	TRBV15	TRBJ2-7	TGTGCCACCAGCAGAGGGGGCGCAATGGACGAGCAGTACTTC	CATSRGGAMDEQYF
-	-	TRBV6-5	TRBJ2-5	TGTGCCAGCAGGAACAGGTATGAAGAGGAGACCCAGTACTTC	CASRNRYEEETQYF
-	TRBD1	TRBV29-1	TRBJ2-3	TGCAGCGTTGAAGCCAACCCCCGGACAGGGGCGGCAGATACGCAGTATTTT	CSVEANPRTGAADTQYF